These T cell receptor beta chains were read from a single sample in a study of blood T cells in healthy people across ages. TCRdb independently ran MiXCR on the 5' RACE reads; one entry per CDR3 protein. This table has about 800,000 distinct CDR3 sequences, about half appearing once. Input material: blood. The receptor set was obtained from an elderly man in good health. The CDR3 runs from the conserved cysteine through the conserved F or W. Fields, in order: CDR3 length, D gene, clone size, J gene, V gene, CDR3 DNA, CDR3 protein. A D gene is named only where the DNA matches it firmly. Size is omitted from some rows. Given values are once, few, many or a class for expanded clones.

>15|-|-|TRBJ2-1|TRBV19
TGTGCTTCTCAAGGGGCGGGGTACTCCTACAATGAGCAGTTCTTC
CASQGAGYSYNEQFF
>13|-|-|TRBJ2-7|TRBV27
TGTGCCAGCAGTTTAAGTAATTCCTGCGAGCAGTACTTC
CASSLSNSCEQYF
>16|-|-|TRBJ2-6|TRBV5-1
TGCGCCAGCAGCCTATGGGGAGGCGCTGGGGCCAACGTCCTGACTTTC
CASSLWGGAGANVLTF
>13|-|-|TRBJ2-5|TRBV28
TGTGCCAGCAACACGGGGTACCAAGAGACCCAGTACTTC
CASNTGYQETQYF
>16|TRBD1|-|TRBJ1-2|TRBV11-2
TGTGCCAGCAGCCCCCCCCCGCAGGGGGTTAGCTATGGCTACACCTTC
CASSPPPQGVSYGYTF
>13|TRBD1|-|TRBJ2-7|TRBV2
TGTGCCAGCGTTCGGGACAGGGATTACGAGCAGTACTTC
CASVRDRDYEQYF
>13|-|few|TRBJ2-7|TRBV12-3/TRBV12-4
TGTGCCAGCCTCACTTCCGCAGGGTTCGAGCAGTACTTC
CASLTSAGFEQYF
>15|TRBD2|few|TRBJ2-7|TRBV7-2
TGTGCCAGCAGCTTGACTAGCGGGATAACCTACGAGCAGTACTTC
CASSLTSGITYEQYF
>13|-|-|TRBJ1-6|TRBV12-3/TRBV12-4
TGTGCCAGCAGTTTGATGGGGGATTCACCCCTCCACTTT
CASSLMGDSPLHF
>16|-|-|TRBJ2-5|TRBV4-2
TGTGCCAGCAGCCAAGCTTTAGGAGGAATTTTCAATGAGCAGTACTTC
CASSQALGGIFNEQYF
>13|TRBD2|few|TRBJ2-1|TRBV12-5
TGTGCTAGTGGTGGGGGGGTGGAAAACGAGCAGTTCTTC
CASGGGVENEQFF
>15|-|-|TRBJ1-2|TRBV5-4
TGTGCCAGCAGCGGTGACGGGGCGCAAAACTATGGCTACACCTTC
CASSGDGAQNYGYTF
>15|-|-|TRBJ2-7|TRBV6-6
TGTGCCAGCAGCTCACCAAGGGCCAACTCCTACGAGCAGTACTTC
CASSSPRANSYEQYF
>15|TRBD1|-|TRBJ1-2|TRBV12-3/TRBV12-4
TGTGCCAGCAGTCTTGGGACAGGGATAGGCTATGGCTACACCTTC
CASSLGTGIGYGYTF
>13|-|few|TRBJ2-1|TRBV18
TGTGCCAGCTCACCACCTAGCGTTAATGAGCAGTTCTTC
CASSPPSVNEQFF
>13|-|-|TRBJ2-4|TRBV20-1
TGCAGTGCAGTCAGGGGAGCCAAAAACATTCAGTACTTC
CSAVRGAKNIQYF
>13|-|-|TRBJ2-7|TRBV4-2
TGTGCCAGCAGCCCAACCGGTCAATACGAGCAGTACTTC
CASSPTGQYEQYF
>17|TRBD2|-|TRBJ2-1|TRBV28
TGTGCCAGCAGTTTCCACCCTAGCGGGAGCATCTACAATGAGCAGTTCTTC
CASSFHPSGSIYNEQFF
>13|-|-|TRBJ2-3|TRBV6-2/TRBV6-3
TGTGCCAGCAGTTACTGGACAGCAGATACGCAGTATTTT
CASSYWTADTQYF
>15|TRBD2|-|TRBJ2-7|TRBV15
TGTGCCACCAGCAGAACGGGGGGAGGGCTTAACGAGCAGTACTTC
CATSRTGGGLNEQYF
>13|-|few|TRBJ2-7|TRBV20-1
TGCAGTGCTAGAGATGGAGGGGCTGACGAGCAGTACTTC
CSARDGGADEQYF
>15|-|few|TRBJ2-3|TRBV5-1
TGCGCCAGCAGCTCCAACCCCGGGGCCACAGATACGCAGTATTTT
CASSSNPGATDTQYF
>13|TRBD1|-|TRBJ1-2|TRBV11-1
TGTGCCAGCAGCTCGCGACAGGGGGATGGCTACACCTTC
CASSSRQGDGYTF
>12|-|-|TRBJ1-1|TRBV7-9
TGTGCCAGCAGCGAAAAGAACACTGAAGCTTTCTTT
CASSEKNTEAFF
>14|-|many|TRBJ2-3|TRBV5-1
TGCGCCAGCAGCCCCAGCGGAGACACAGATACGCAGTATTTT
CASSPSGDTDTQYF
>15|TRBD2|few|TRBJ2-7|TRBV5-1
TGCGCCAGCAGCCACAGCGGGAGAGAAATCGACGAGCAGTACTTC
CASSHSGREIDEQYF
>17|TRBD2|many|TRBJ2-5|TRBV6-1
TGTGCCAGCACCTACCCTTTTAGCGGGAGCCTCCAAGAGACCCAGTACTTC
CASTYPFSGSLQETQYF
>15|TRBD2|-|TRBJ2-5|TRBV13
TGTGCCAGCAGCTTAGGATTAGCGGGAGGGAAGACCCAGTACTTC
CASSLGLAGGKTQYF